One and the same sample provided the 5 T cell receptor beta chains below, sequenced in a study of memory CD8 T cells in hepatitis C reinfection (dated by TCRdb to 2016 to 2017). Library method: the immunoSEQ multiplex PCR assay. TCRdb took this table from immuneACCESS and kept in-frame rearrangements with V and J called. Such tables lack part of the clones; where checked against another copy, unresolved V genes explain under half of the gap, and the rest is unexplained. Within this sample are 40,000 to 60,000 clones, with about nine tenths of them counted one time only. The ten top clones hold more than 0.8% of the sample. The sample's time point, from its label and the paper: pre-reinfection, 55 to 20 weeks before reinfection detection. Sorted cells were sequenced directly ex vivo, with no in vitro expansion before TCR sequencing. Sample: naive CD8+ T cells sorted from blood. The sample's cell subset or site label, decoded: total naive CD8+CD45RO- T cells. The receptors come from a man between 18 and 29 years old with hepatitis C virus infection.

The rearrangement links TRBV13 to TRBJ2-1, with 11 nucleotides matching TRBD1. The CDR3 extends over 16 amino acids. The ends lost 5 bases at V and 3 bases at J; junction bases unmatched: 6. CDR1 is PRHDT and CDR2 is FYEKMQ in the germline V gene (reference sequence). DNA for the CDR3: TGTGCCAGCAGCGTGGCCGGGACAGGGGGCTACAATGAGCAGTTCTTC. It is translated as CASSVAGTGGYNEQFF.

This chain connects TRBV7-2 to TRBJ2-3, with TRBD2 matching 10 bases. Germline V gene lookup returns CDR1 SGHTA and CDR2 FQGNSA. The length of the CDR3 is 17 residues. V lost 5 bases, J lost 5 bases, and 13 bases stayed unmatched. In nucleotides, the CDR3 is TGTGCCAGCAGCGGCATTAGCGGGGGGACCCCCATAGATACGCAGTATTTT. It specifies CASSGISGGTPIDTQYF.

V is TRBV28 and J is TRBJ2-3; 7 positions match TRBD1. The germline V gene encodes CDR1 MDHEN and CDR2 SYDVKM. CDR3 length: 16 residues. The V gene end was trimmed by 5 bases and the J gene end by 7 bases; junction bases not matched to a gene: 15. As DNA, the CDR3 is TGTGCCAGCAGTCCAAGGGACAGCCCTAATTATAATACGCAGTATTTT. This translates into CASSPRDSPNYNTQYF. Variable domain in full (rest from reference TRBV28 and TRBJ2-3): DVKVTQSSRYLVKRTGEKVFLECVQDMDHENMFWYRQDPGLGLRLIYFSYDVKMKEKGDIPEGYSVSREKKERFSLILESASTNQTSMYLCASSPRDSPNYNTQYFGPGTRLTVL.

The chain recombines TRBV4-1 with TRBJ2-2, with TRBD1 identical over 12 bases. The CDR3 spans 17 residues. The germline V gene has CDR1 MGHRA and CDR2 YSYEKL. V lost 0 bases and J lost 3; bases outside the gene matches: 2. The CDR3 DNA sequence: TGCGCCAGCAGCCAAGAGGGACAGGGGGCGGACACCGGGGAGCTGTTTTTT. It yields the protein CASSQEGQGADTGELFF.

The chain has TRBV27 and TRBJ1-5; D unresolved. Germline loops: CDR1 MNHEY, CDR2 SMNVEV (reference sequence). Trimming took off 3 bases at V and 7 bases at J, with 10 bases between the two ends. The CDR3 has 13 residues. The CDR3 DNA is TGTGCCAGCAGTTTTACAAGTACACAGCCCCAGCATTTT. It codes for CASSFTSTQPQHF.